The next 28 T cell receptor beta chains were all read from a single sample in a study of OX40 agonist ivuxolimab in advanced cancers. TCRdb's table, derived via immunoSEQ multiplex PCR, lists solely in-frame clones and lacks some. This table has tens of thousands of clones, approximately 90% appearing once. The specimen was CD4+ or CD8+ T cells sorted from blood, collected in a trial of the OX40 agonist ivuxolimab. The source of these receptors is an adult with an advanced solid tumor such as melanoma, head and neck, liver or kidney cancer.

This clone has just one count. This sequence joins TRBV19 and TRBJ1-5; D remains unclear. Trimming stripped 1 base from V and 5 bases from J, with 3 bases between. CDR1 and CDR2 from the germline V gene are LNHDA and SQIVND (reference sequence). This CDR3 region has 12 residues. The CDR3 region has the DNA TGTGCCAGTAGTATAGGGTATCAGCCCCAGCATTTT. This translates into CASSIGYQPQHF.

This chain joins TRBV6-5 and TRBJ2-3; maybe TRBD1 (5 bases). CDR1 and CDR2 (germline): MNHEY, SVGAGI. The CDR3 length is 15 residues. Between the trimmed V and J ends, which lost 4 bases and 1 base, there was a span of 12 bases. Here the CDR3 reads CASSFQGVGTDTQYF. The CDR3 DNA reads TGTGCCAGCAGTTTCCAGGGTGTTGGCACAGATACGCAGTATTTT.

The V gene is TRBV5-4, the J gene TRBJ1-5, with D tentatively TRBD1 (6 bases). Germline assignment: CDR1 SGHNT and CDR2 YYREEE (reference sequence). The CDR3 runs to 13 residues. V was clipped by 1 base and J by 9 bases, with 11 bases between them. This chain's CDR3 is CASSLSQGGPQHF. The CDR3 DNA reads TGTGCCAGCAGCTTGTCACAGGGAGGGCCCCAGCATTTT. The complete variable domain, with remaining parts taken from reference TRBV5-4 and TRBJ1-5, reads ETGVTQSPTHLIKTRGQQVTLRCSSQSGHNTVSWYQQALGQGPQFIFQYYREEENGRGNFPPRFSGLQFPNYSSELNVNALELDDSALYLCASSLSQGGPQHFGDGTRLSIL.

The CDR3 DNA reads TGTGCCAGCTCAGACCTGGGACAGGGCTTTTCGGCCTACGAGCAGTACTTC. Amino acid sequence: CASSDLGQGFSAYEQYF. This sequence joins TRBV18 and TRBJ2-7, with 9 bases aligning to TRBD1. CDR1 KGHSH and CDR2 LQKENI come from the germline V gene. After removal of 5 bases from V and 2 bases from J, the junction contained 13 bases not matched to a gene. The CDR3 extends over 17 amino acids.

This clone appeared a few times. The V gene is TRBV6-1, the J gene TRBJ2-7, with 10 bases that match TRBD2. The CDR3 has 15 amino acids. Germline V CDR1 and CDR2: MNHNS, SASEGT. The V and J ends lost 7 bases and 0 bases, in that order; junction bases with no gene match: 6. The CDR3 bases are TGTGCCAGCACGGAAGCTAGCGGGAGCTCCTACGAGCAGTACTTC. Its protein is CASTEASGSSYEQYF.

There are a few counts of this clone. V gene TRBV9 combines with J gene TRBJ1-1; 9 nucleotides align to TRBD1. V was pared by 2 bases and J by 2 bases, with 4 bases of the junction left unmatched. Germline V gives CDR1 SGDLS, CDR2 YYNGEE. The CDR3 spans 15 residues. CDR3 protein: CASSVGTGKNTEAFF. The CDR3 nucleotides are TGTGCCAGCAGCGTCGGGACAGGGAAAAACACTGAAGCTTTCTTT. The whole variable domain, filled in from reference TRBV9 and TRBJ1-1, reads DSGVTQTPKHLITATGQRVTLRCSPRSGDLSVYWYQQSLDQGLQFLIQYYNGEERAKGNILERFSAQQFPDLHSELNLSSLELGDSALYFCASSVGTGKNTEAFFGQGTRLTVV.

The rearrangement uses TRBV6-1 and TRBJ1-6, with D unresolved. Deletions cut 4 bases from V and 3 bases from J, with 10 bases between. The CDR3 spans 15 residues. Germline CDR1 MNHNS, CDR2 SASEGT. CDR3 sequence: CASSAGGYYNSPLHF. The CDR3 region has the DNA TGTGCCAGCAGTGCAGGCGGGTACTATAATTCACCCCTCCACTTT.

The rearrangement links TRBV7-9 to TRBJ2-1, with a possible D match to TRBD1 (6 bases). The CDR3 is 12 residues long. Germline CDR1 is SEHNR and CDR2 is FQNEAQ (reference sequence). Trimming shortened V by 1 base and J by 10 bases, and 8 bases separated the two germline ends. Here the CDR3 DNA reads TGTGCCAGCAGCTTAGAGACAGGAGAGCAGTTCTTC. Its protein is CASSLETGEQFF.

The chain recombines TRBV23-1 with TRBJ1-3; TRBD1 might be the D (6 bases). TRBV23-1 is flagged as an ORF with uncertain function. With 10 bases removed from V and 6 bases from J, the gap between germline ends came to 22 bases. The CDR3 contains 15 residues. DNA for the CDR3: TGCGCCATCCCAAAAGGGGGTCCTATGAAAAACACCATATATTTT. This gives the protein CAIPKGGPMKNTIYF.

The gene calls are TRBV7-6 and TRBJ2-5; D possibly uses TRBD1 or TRBD2 (5 bases each). The CDR3 sequence is 13 residues long. Trimming removed 5 bases from V and 7 bases from J, with 14 bases in between. From germline, CDR1 is SGHVS and CDR2 FNYEAQ. The DNA for the CDR3 is TGTGCCAGCAGCCAGGGTTCTGGGGGGACCCAGTACTTC. Translated, it gives CASSQGSGGTQYF.

The chain couples TRBV27 to TRBJ2-3; no clear D. This CDR3 contains 14 residues. The V end lost 5 bases, the J end lost 1 base, and 10 bases lay between the germline ends. Germline V gene sequence: CDR1 MNHEY, CDR2 SMNVEV (reference sequence). CDR3 residues: CASSPYWGTDTQYF. For the CDR3, the DNA is TGTGCCAGCAGTCCCTATTGGGGCACAGATACGCAGTATTTT.

J is TRBJ1-2 and V is TRBV7-9, with D perhaps matching TRBD1 (6 bases). This CDR3 region has 15 residues. Trimming took off 4 bases at V and 4 bases at J, with 16 bases between the two ends. Germline CDR1 is SEHNR and CDR2 is FQNEAQ (reference sequence). As DNA, the CDR3 is TGTGCCAGCAGCTCTCTTCGCGCAGGGGCCTATGGCTACACCTTC. Translation gives CASSSLRAGAYGYTF.

The V gene is TRBV6-5, the J gene TRBJ1-1; D is uncertain. The CDR3 is made up of 14 amino acids. V was clipped by 1 base and J by 6 bases, with 12 bases between them. The germline gives CDR1 MNHEY, CDR2 SVGAGI. Here the CDR3 reads CASSYFGPRAEAFF. The CDR3 region has the DNA TGTGCCAGCAGTTACTTCGGCCCCCGCGCTGAAGCTTTCTTT.

The J gene is TRBJ2-5, the V gene TRBV15; the D gene could be TRBD1 or TRBD2 (5 bases each). The CDR3 is made up of 15 amino acids. The germline V and J ends were trimmed by 3 bases and 1 base, with 12 bases remaining between them. In germline, CDR1 is LNHNV, CDR2 YYDKDF (reference sequence). CDR3 coding DNA: TGTGCCACCAGCAGTTTGACCGGGACCCAAGAGACCCAGTACTTC. Protein sequence: CATSSLTGTQETQYF.

The J gene is TRBJ1-1, the V gene TRBV9; no clear D. Germline V gene lookup returns CDR1 SGDLS and CDR2 YYNGEE. CDR3 length: 15 residues. V was pared by 0 bases and J by 1 base, with 10 bases between. CDR3: CASSVEGQANTEAFF. The CDR3 coding sequence is TGTGCCAGCAGCGTAGAAGGGCAGGCGAACACTGAAGCTTTCTTT.

DNA for the CDR3: TGTGCCAGCAGTTTCGACAGTGCCATCACAGATACGCAGTATTTT. This translates into CASSFDSAITDTQYF. The V and J genes are TRBV6-5 and TRBJ2-3; D possibly corresponds to TRBD1 (5 bases). CDR1 is MNHEY, CDR2 SVGAGI, per germline. The CDR3 length is 15 residues. V was shortened by 4 bases and J by 2 bases, with 13 bases between the two germline ends.

V gene TRBV28 combines with J gene TRBJ1-2; 7 positions match TRBD1. The CDR3 is 13 amino acids. J gave up 7 bases and V 4 bases, and 6 bases lay outside the gene matches. Germline CDR1 and CDR2: MDHEN and SYDVKM. CDR3: CASSSTGEAGYTF. CDR3 bases: TGTGCCAGCAGTTCCACAGGGGAGGCTGGCTACACCTTC.

The chain joins TRBV6-5 to TRBJ2-7; no firm D call. Trimming took 5 bases from V and 4 from J, leaving 12 bases between them. The CDR3 totals 13 residues. Germline CDR1 MNHEY, CDR2 SVGAGI. The CDR3 reads CASSENLNYEQYF. The CDR3 DNA follows: TGTGCCAGCAGTGAAAACCTCAATTACGAGCAGTACTTC.

This clone was detected only a few times. Other DNA sequences from this sample encode an identical CDR3 as well. This chain uses TRBV6-6 with TRBJ2-2; no clear D. The V end lost 3 bases, the J end lost 5 bases, and 4 bases lay between the germline ends. CDR3 length: 12 residues. Per the germline V gene, CDR1 is MNHNY and CDR2 is SVGAGI (reference sequence). The CDR3 loop reads CASSYITGELFF. The CDR3 nucleotides read TGTGCCAGCAGTTATATTACCGGGGAGCTGTTTTTT.

J is TRBJ1-2 and V is TRBV28; D gene unclear. CDR1 is MDHEN and CDR2 is SYDVKM in the germline V gene. The CDR3 is made up of 13 amino acids. The V gene lost 4 bases and the J gene lost 0 bases, with 6 bases spanning the gap. This CDR3 is CASSSLTNYGYTF. In DNA form, the CDR3 reads TGTGCCAGCAGTTCTCTAACTAACTATGGCTACACCTTC.

The gene calls are TRBV9 and TRBJ1-2; weak D call: TRBD1 (6 bases). There are 15 residues in the CDR3. Germline lookup yields CDR1 SGDLS and CDR2 YYNGEE. Trimming took off 0 bases at V and 0 bases at J, with 9 bases between the two ends. The CDR3 DNA follows: TGTGCCAGCAGCGTAGATACAGGGCCTAACTATGGCTACACCTTC. This translates into CASSVDTGPNYGYTF.

This chain uses TRBV5-1 with TRBJ1-1; TRBD1 matches 8 bases. The J segment lost 6 bases and the V segment lost 5 bases, leaving 3 bases of the junction unmatched. The germline V gene has CDR1 SGHRS and CDR2 YFSETQ. The CDR3 length is 12 residues. The CDR3 coding sequence is TGCGCCAGCAGTGACAGGGGACCTGAAGCTTTCTTT. This encodes CASSDRGPEAFF.

The V gene is TRBV6-6, the J gene TRBJ1-2, with D perhaps TRBD1 (5 bases). This CDR3 has 12 residues. The V gene's germline CDR1 is MNHNY and CDR2 SVGAGI (reference sequence). V lost 6 bases to trimming and J lost 6 bases, with 11 bases between them. The CDR3 region has the DNA TGTGCCAGCAGCCGACAAGGGGATGGCTACACCTTC. Translating gives CASSRQGDGYTF.

This chain connects TRBV29-1 to TRBJ1-2, with D perhaps matching TRBD1 (5 bases). The CDR3 is 11 amino acids. The germline V gene encodes CDR1 SQVTM and CDR2 ANQGSEA. V lost 3 bases, J lost 5 bases, and 7 bases lay in between. CDR3 bases: TGCAGCGTTGACGAGGGGTATGGCTACACCTTC. Encoded protein: CSVDEGYGYTF.

This rearrangement joins TRBV2 to TRBJ2-7, with 9 bases lining up with TRBD1. The ends lost 5 bases at V and 7 bases at J; junction bases unmatched: 15. There are 16 residues in the CDR3. Germline V gene lookup returns CDR1 SNHLY and CDR2 FYNNEI. CDR3 sequence reads: CASSQGWTGAALEQYF. The CDR3, as DNA: TGTGCCAGCAGTCAGGGGTGGACAGGGGCCGCCTTGGAGCAGTACTTC.

The chain links TRBV7-8 to TRBJ2-7, with D possibly being TRBD2 (5 bases). Trimming pared 1 base from V and 7 bases from J, leaving 20 bases between. The CDR3 contains 16 residues. CDR1 and CDR2 from the germline V gene are SGHVS and FQNEAQ. The CDR3 sequence is CASSLGSLAAPGEQYF. The CDR3 nucleotides read TGTGCCAGCAGCTTAGGTTCGCTAGCCGCACCGGGGGAGCAGTACTTC.

In DNA, the CDR3 is TGTGCCAGCAGTCCATCGGACAGCTCTGGAAACACCATATATTTT. Amino acid sequence: CASSPSDSSGNTIYF. This chain uses TRBV28 with TRBJ1-3; possibly TRBD1 for D (6 bases). Between the trimmed V and J ends, which lost 5 bases and 0 bases, there was a span of 11 bases. This CDR3 spans 15 amino acids. The germline V gene encodes CDR1 MDHEN and CDR2 SYDVKM.

The V and J genes are TRBV29-1 and TRBJ1-2; TRBD1 matches 7 bases. There are 13 residues in the CDR3. V lost 4 bases, J lost 3 bases, and 5 bases stayed unmatched. Germline CDR1 is SQVTM and CDR2 is ANQGSEA. The chain's CDR3 is CSVGYQGDYGYTF. CDR3 sequence (DNA): TGCAGCGTTGGTTACCAGGGGGACTATGGCTACACCTTC.